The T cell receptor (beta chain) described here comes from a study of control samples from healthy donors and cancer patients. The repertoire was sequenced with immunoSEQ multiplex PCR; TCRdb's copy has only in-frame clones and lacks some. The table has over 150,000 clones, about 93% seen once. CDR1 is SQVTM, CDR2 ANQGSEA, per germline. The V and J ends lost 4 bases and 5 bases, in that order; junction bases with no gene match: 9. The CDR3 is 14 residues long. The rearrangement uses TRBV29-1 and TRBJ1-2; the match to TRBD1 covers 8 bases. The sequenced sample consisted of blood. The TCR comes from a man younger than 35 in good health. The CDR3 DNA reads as TGCAGCGTTGTTCCGACAGGGGAAGGATATGGCTACACCTTC. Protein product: CSVVPTGEGYGYTF.